The rows below give T cell receptor beta chains drawn from one sample of a study of CD8 T cells in ankylosing spondylitis. TCRdb used MiXCR to reprocess the 5' RACE reads, holding one entry per CDR3 protein. Among 800,000 to 900,000 distinct CDR3 sequences, approximately 10% were seen once, and the ten largest hold under 0.6%. The sequencing input was blood, either unsorted or a sorted T cell fraction (not recorded which). The receptor source for this set is a male donor with ankylosing spondylitis. Both conserved end residues are part of each CDR3. The order of the fields is V gene, J gene, CDR3 protein.

>TRBV7-2|TRBJ1-5
CASSLEVRQINQPQHF
>TRBV6-2/TRBV6-3|TRBJ2-2
CASSMDRPPAELFF
>TRBV19|TRBJ2-5
CASSAPGLAGGATQYF
>TRBV10-3|TRBJ2-6
CAISGHQSGANVLTF
>TRBV18|TRBJ2-7
CASSPPNGYEQYF
>TRBV5-6|TRBJ1-4
CASSQTGPNEKLFF
>TRBV9|TRBJ2-7
CASSEGLNSYEQYF
>TRBV5-1|TRBJ2-3
CASRPVADTNTQYF
>TRBV7-9|TRBJ2-1
CASSLALGSRRYNEQFF
>TRBV5-1|TRBJ2-1
CASSDLLAGGPDEQFF
>TRBV4-3|TRBJ2-3
CASSYSGASTDTQYF
>TRBV20-1|TRBJ2-1
CSASALAGTYNEQFF
>TRBV5-4|TRBJ2-7
CASSLPTSYEQYF
>TRBV5-6|TRBJ2-7
CASSLGRGPGEQYF
>TRBV11-2|TRBJ2-2
CASRKGQGYTGELFF
>TRBV5-1|TRBJ2-1
CASSFSGSFDNEQFF
>TRBV6-1|TRBJ1-1
CASSDRDRVTEAFF
>TRBV5-5|TRBJ2-6
CASSSGSSGANVLTF
>TRBV20-1|TRBJ2-1
CSARDGRVLYNEQFF
>TRBV7-2|TRBJ2-7
CASSLGVAGGPQYF
>TRBV12-3/TRBV12-4|TRBJ2-3
CASRLAGGPDTQYF
>TRBV7-2|TRBJ2-1
CASSIRTSGGQNEQFF
>TRBV4-1|TRBJ1-1
CASSRGIEGNTEAFF
>TRBV6-1|TRBJ2-1
CASSQKGLLNDNEQFF
>TRBV15|TRBJ2-7
CATSLPRGGQRSYEQYF
>TRBV10-3|TRBJ2-1
CAISESSWRREDEQFF
>TRBV12-3/TRBV12-4|TRBJ1-1
CASSLALGEGAVEAFF
>TRBV20-1|TRBJ2-2
CSGKQSSNTGELFF
>TRBV2|TRBJ1-2
CASNTGGGRYGYTF
>TRBV20-1|TRBJ2-5
CSAARGGQETQYF
>TRBV28|TRBJ1-2
CASSPTSFYGYTF
>TRBV6-1|TRBJ2-3
CASGRLAGVADTQYF
>TRBV6-1|TRBJ2-1
CASSDLAGPYNEQFF
>TRBV10-3|TRBJ1-5
CAISRDHGTGQPQHF
>TRBV5-5|TRBJ2-2
CASSQGRPRELFF
>TRBV5-1|TRBJ2-2
CATKEGTGELFF
>TRBV12-3/TRBV12-4|TRBJ2-2
CASSLEIGELFF
>TRBV10-3|TRBJ2-3
CAMGQGGTDTQYF
>TRBV20-1|TRBJ2-5
CSARRSGVGETQYF
>TRBV4-3|TRBJ2-1
CASSPTEDSAGYNEQFF
>TRBV7-2|TRBJ2-7
CASSLSSGGVPYEQYF